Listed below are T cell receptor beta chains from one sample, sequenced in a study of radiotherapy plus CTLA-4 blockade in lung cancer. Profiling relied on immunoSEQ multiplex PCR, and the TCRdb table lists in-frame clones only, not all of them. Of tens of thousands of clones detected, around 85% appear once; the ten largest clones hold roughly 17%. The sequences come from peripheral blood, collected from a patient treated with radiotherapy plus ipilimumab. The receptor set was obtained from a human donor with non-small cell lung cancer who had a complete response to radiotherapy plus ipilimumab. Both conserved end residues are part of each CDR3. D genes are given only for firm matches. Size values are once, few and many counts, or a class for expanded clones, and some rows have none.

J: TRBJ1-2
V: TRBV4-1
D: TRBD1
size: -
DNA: TGCGCCAGCAGCCAAGAAAGCGGAAGCGGGACAGGGGCCTATGGCTACACCTTC
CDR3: CASSQESGSGTGAYGYTF

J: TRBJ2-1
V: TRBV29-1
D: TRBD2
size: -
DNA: TGCAGCGTAGGGACTAGCGGGAGGAAGTCTTCGCGTTTCTTC
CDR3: CSVGTSGRKSSRFF

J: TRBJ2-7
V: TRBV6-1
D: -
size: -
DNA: TGTGCCAGCAGTGAAACAGGGTTCCCCTCCTACGAGCAGTACTTC
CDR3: CASSETGFPSYEQYF

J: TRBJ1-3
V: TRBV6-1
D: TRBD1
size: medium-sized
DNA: TGTGCCAGCAGTGAAAAACAGGGGGCGCGTGGAAACACCATATATTTT
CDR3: CASSEKQGARGNTIYF

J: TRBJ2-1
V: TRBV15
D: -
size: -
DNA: TGTGCCACCAGCATGAAACTAGGAACCCATAACAATGAGCAGTTCTTC
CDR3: CATSMKLGTHNNEQFF

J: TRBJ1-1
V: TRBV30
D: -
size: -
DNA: TGTGTCGGCCACAGGGTGGGCACTGAAGCTTTCTTT
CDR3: CVGHRVGTEAFF

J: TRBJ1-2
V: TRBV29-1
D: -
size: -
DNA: TGCAGCGTTGAGCCCCCAGACTATGGCTACACCTTC
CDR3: CSVEPPDYGYTF

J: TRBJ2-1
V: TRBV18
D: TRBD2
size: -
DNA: TGTGCCAGCTCACCCAGAGCGGGACTAGCCGATGAGCAGTTCTTC
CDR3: CASSPRAGLADEQFF

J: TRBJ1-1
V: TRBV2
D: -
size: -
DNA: TGTGCCAGCAGTTTTGGACAGAACACTGAAGCTTTCTTT
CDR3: CASSFGQNTEAFF

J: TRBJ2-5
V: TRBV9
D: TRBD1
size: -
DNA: TGTGCCAGCAGCCCCCAAGGGGGGGACAGGGGGCGGGAGACCCAGTACTTC
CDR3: CASSPQGGDRGRETQYF

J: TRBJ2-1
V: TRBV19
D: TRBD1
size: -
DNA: TGTGCCAGTAAATTTGGGGACAGTTACAATGAGCAGTTCTTC
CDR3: CASKFGDSYNEQFF

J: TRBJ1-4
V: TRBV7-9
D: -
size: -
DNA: TGTGCCAGCAGCCAAGCGGACGGGACAACTAATGAAAAACTGTTTTTT
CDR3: CASSQADGTTNEKLFF

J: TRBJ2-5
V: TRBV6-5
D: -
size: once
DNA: TGTGCCAGCAGTCCCCTGGGCTCGTTTGGGACCCAGTACTTC
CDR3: CASSPLGSFGTQYF

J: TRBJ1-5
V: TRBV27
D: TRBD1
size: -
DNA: TGTGCCAGCAGTTTATCGTGGCAGGGGGCAAAGCCCCAGCATTTT
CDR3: CASSLSWQGAKPQHF

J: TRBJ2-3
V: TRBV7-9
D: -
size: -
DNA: TGTGCCAGCAGCTCCCAGCGGGTGCCCACAGATACGCAGTATTTT
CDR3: CASSSQRVPTDTQYF

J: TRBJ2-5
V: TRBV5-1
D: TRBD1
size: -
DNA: TGCGCCAGCAGAACGGGACAGCTACAAGAGACCCAGTACTTC
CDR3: CASRTGQLQETQYF

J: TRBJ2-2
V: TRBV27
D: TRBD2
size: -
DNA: TGTGCCAGCACATGGGGACTAATCACCGGGGAGCTGTTTTTT
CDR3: CASTWGLITGELFF

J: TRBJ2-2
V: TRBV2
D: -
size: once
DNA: TGTGCCAGCGCCCGGGACACCACCGGGGAGCTGTTTTTT
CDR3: CASARDTTGELFF

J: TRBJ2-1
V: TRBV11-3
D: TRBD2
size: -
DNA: TGTGCCAGCAGCCAGCGGACTAGCGGAAGCTCCTACAATGAGCAGTTCTTC
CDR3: CASSQRTSGSSYNEQFF

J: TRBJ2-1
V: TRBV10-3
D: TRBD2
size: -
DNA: TGTGCCATCAGAAATCAGCGGGAGGAGACTTACAATGAGCAGTTCTTC
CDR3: CAIRNQREETYNEQFF